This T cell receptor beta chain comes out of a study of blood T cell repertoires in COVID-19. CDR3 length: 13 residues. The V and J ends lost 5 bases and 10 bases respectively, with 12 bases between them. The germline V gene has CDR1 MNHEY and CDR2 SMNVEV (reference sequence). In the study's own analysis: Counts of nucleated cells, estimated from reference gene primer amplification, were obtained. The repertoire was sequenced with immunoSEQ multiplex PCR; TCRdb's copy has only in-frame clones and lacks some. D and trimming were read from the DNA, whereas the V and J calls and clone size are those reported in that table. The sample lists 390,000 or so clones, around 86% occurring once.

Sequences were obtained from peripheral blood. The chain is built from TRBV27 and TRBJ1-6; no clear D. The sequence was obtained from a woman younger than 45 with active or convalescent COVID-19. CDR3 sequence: CASSPPLGSPLHF. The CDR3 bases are TGTGCCAGCAGTCCCCCGTTGGGCTCACCCCTCCACTTT.